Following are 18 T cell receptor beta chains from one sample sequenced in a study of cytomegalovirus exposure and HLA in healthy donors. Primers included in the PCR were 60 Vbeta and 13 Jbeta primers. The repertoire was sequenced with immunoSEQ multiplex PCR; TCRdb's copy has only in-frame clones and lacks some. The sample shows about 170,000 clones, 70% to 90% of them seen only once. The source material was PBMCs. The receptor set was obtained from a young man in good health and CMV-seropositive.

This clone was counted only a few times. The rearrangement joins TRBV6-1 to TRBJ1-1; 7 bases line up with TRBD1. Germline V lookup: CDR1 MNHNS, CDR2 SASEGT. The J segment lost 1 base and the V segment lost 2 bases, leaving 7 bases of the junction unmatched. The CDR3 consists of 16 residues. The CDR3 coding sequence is TGTGCCAGCAGTGAATTTGTGGACAGGAAGAACACTGAAGCTTTCTTT. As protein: CASSEFVDRKNTEAFF.

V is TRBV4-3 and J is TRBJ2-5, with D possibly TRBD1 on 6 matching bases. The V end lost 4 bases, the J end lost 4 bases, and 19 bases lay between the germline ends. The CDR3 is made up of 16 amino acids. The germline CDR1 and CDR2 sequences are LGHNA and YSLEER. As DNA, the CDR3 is TGCGCCAGCAGCCCGCCGGGCAGGGGAATGCGAGAGACCCAGTACTTC. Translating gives CASSPPGRGMRETQYF.

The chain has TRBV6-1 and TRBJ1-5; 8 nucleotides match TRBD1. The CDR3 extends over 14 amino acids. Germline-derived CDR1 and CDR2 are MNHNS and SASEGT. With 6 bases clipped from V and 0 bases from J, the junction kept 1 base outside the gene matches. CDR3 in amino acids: CASRQGDSNQPQHF. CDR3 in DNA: TGTGCCAGCAGACAGGGGGATAGCAATCAGCCCCAGCATTTT.

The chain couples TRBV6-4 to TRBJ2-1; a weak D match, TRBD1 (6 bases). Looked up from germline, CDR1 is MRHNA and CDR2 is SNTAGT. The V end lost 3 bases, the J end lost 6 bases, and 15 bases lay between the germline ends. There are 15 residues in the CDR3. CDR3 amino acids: CASSDRITGFNEQFF. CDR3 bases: TGTGCCAGCAGTGATCGAATTACAGGGTTCAATGAGCAGTTCTTC.

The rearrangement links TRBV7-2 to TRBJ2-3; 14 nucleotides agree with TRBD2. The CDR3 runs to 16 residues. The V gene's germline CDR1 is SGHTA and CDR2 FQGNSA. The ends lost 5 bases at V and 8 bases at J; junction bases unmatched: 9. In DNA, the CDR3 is TGTGCCAGCAGCCCCGGGACTAGCGGGGGTTTTGGTACGCAGTATTTT. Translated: CASSPGTSGGFGTQYF.

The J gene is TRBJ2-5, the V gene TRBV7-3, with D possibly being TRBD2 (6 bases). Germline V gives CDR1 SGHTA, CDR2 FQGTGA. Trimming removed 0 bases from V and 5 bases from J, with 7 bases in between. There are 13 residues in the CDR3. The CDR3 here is CASSLTRGETQYF. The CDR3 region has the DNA TGTGCCAGCAGCTTAACTCGGGGGGAGACCCAGTACTTC.

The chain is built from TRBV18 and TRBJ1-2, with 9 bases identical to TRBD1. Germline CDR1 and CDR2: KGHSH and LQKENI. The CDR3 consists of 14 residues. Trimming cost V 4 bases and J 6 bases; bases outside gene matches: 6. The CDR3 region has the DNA TGTGCCAGCTCACTGACCCGGGACAGGGATGGCTACACCTTC. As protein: CASSLTRDRDGYTF.

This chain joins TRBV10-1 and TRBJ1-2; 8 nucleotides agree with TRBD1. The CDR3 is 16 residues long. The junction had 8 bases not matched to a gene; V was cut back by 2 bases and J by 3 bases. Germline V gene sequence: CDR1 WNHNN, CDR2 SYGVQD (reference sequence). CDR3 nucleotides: TGCGCCAGCAGTGAGCCACGGACAGGGAGGGACTATGGCTACACCTTC. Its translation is CASSEPRTGRDYGYTF.

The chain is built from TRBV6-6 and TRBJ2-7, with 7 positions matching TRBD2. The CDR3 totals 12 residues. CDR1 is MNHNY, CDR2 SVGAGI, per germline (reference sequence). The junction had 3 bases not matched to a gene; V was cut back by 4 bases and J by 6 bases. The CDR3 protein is CASSWGGAEQYF. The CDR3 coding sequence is TGTGCCAGCAGTTGGGGAGGGGCCGAGCAGTACTTC.

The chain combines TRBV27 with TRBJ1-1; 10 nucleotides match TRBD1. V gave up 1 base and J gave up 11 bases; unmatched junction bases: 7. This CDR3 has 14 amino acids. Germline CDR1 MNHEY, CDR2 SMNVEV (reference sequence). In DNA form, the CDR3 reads TGTGCCAGCAGTTTATTAGACAGGGGGCAGCAGGCTTTCTTT. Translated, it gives CASSLLDRGQQAFF.

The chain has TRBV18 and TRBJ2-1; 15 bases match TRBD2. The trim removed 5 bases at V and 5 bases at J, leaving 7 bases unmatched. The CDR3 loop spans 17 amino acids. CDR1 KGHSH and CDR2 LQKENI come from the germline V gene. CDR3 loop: CASSVGLAGGANNEQFF. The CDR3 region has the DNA TGTGCCAGCTCAGTCGGACTAGCGGGGGGGGCGAACAATGAGCAGTTCTTC.

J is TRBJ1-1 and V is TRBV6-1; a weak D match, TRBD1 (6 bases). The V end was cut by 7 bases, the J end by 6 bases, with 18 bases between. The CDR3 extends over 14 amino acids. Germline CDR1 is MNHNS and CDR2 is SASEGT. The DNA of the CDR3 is TGTGCCAGCACACGTGGAGACAGGTCAGCTGAAGCTTTCTTT. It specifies CASTRGDRSAEAFF.

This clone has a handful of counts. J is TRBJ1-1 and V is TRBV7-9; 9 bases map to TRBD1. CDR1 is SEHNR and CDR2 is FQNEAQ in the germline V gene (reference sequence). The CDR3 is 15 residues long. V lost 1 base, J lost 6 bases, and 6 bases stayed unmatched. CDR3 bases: TGTGCCAGCAGCTTAGATGGGACAGGGAGGTCTGAAGCTTTCTTT. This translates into CASSLDGTGRSEAFF.

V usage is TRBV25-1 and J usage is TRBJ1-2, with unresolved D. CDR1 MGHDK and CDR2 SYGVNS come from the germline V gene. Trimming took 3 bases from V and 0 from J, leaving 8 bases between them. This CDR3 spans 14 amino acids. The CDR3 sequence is CASSDTRTNYGYTF. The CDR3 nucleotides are TGTGCCAGCAGTGACACGAGGACTAACTATGGCTACACCTTC.

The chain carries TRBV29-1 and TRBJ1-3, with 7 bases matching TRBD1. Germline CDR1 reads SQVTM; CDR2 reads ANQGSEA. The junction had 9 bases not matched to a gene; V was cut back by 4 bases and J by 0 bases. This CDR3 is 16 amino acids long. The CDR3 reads CSVVGEQGYSGNTIYF. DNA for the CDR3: TGCAGCGTTGTGGGAGAACAGGGGTACTCTGGAAACACCATATATTTT. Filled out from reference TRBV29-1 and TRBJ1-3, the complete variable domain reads SAVISQKPSRDICQRGTSLTIQCQVDSQVTMMFWYRQQPGQSLTLIATANQGSEATYESGFVIDKFPISRPNLTFSTLTVSNMSPEDSSIYLCSVVGEQGYSGNTIYFGEGSWLTVV.

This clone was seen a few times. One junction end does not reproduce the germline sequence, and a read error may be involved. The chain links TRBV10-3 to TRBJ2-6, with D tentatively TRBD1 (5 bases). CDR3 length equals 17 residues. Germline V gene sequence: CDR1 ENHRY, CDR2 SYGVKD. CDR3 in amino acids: CAISESSVGSGANGLTF. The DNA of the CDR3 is TGTGCCATCAGTGAGTCGTCGGTGGGGTCTGGGGCCAACGGCCTGACTTTC.

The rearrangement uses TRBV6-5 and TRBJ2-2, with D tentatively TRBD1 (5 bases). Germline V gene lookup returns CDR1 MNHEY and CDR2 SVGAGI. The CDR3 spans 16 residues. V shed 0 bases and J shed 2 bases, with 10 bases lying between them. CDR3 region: CASSYSIRTNTGELFF. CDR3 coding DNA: TGTGCCAGCAGTTACTCGATTAGGACAAACACCGGGGAGCTGTTTTTT.

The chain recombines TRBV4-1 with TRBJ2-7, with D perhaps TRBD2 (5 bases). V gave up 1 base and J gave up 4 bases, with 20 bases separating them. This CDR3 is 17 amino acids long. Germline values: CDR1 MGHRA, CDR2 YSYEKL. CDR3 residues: CASSQAGMGLVGYEQYF. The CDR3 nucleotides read TGCGCCAGCAGCCAAGCGGGGATGGGCCTTGTCGGGTACGAGCAGTACTTC.